This T cell receptor beta chain was profiled in a study of CD8 T cells in ankylosing spondylitis. Regarding the study as a whole: Reactive arthritis synovial fluid and blood previously showed some of these motif variants. Significantly higher representation of disease-linked clones was reported for matched ankylosing spondylitis synovial fluid.

The CDR3 runs to 16 residues. V lost 0 bases, J lost 5 bases, and 14 bases lay in between. In its sample, this clonotype was seen many times. Its specificity is not known. One entry per CDR3 protein, called by TCRdb with MiXCR from the 5' RACE reads. The sample has roughly 230,000 distinct CDR3 sequences; approximately 10% are singletons. The sequence was obtained from a male donor with ankylosing spondylitis or in good health (not recorded which). The chain employs TRBV12-3 or TRBV12-4 and TRBJ1-5; D gene unclear. The sequencing input was blood, either unsorted or a sorted T cell fraction (not recorded which). CDR3 sequence reads: CASSLARAIRDQPQHF. Written as DNA, the CDR3 is TGTGCCAGCAGTTTAGCGCGGGCCATACGCGATCAGCCCCAGCATTTT.